This T cell receptor (beta chain) was sequenced for a study of blood T cell repertoires in COVID-19. The germline V gene has CDR1 SGHRS and CDR2 YFSETQ. The CDR3 length is 14 residues. Trimming cost V 4 bases and J 2 bases; bases outside gene matches: 3. Participant age was about 18 to 95 years, and participants resided in about two dozen US areas. TCRdb keeps only in-frame clones here, not all; method: immunoSEQ multiplex PCR. The sample yields around 230,000 clones, roughly 88% seen once. Sample: PBMCs or T cells enriched from blood (not recorded which). This chain connects TRBV5-1 to TRBJ2-5, with 9 bases lining up with TRBD1. The TCR was taken from a woman aged 40-49 years with acute COVID-19. CDR3 residues: CASSPGTGQETQYF. In DNA form, the CDR3 reads TGCGCCAGCAGCCCCGGGACAGGGCAAGAGACCCAGTACTTC. Together with reference TRBV5-1 and TRBJ2-5, the CDR3 gives the full variable domain: KAGVTQTPRYLIKTRGQQVTLSCSPISGHRSVSWYQQTPGQGLQFLFEYFSETQRNKGNFPGRFSGRQFSNSRSEMNVSTLELGDSALYLCASSPGTGQETQYFGPGTRLLVL.